These T cell receptor beta chains were read from a single sample in a study of PD-1 blockade in classical Hodgkin lymphoma. The method was immunoSEQ multiplex PCR; TCRdb's version includes in-frame clones alone and lacks a portion of them. Of roughly 9,100 clones detected, nearly 85% appear once; the ten largest clones hold 45% to 50%. The sample in question was peripheral blood mononuclear cells (PBMCs), obtained before the fourth cycle of nivolumab. Receptors originate from a human donor with classical Hodgkin lymphoma. Each CDR3 is given with its conserved first and last residue. A D gene is named only where the DNA matches it firmly. Some rows mark clone size as missing; the rest say once, few, many or name a class of expanded clone.

abundance	v_gene	j_gene	len	d_gene	CDR3nt	CDR3aa
once	TRBV7-8	TRBJ2-6	17	NA	TGTGCCAGCAGCGACCTCTACCCACAAAGTCGGGCCAACGTCCTGACTTTC	CASSDLYPQSRANVLTF
NA	TRBV5-1	TRBJ2-1	15	TRBD2	TGCGCCAGCAGCTTGGCTCGGACTAGCCGTAATGAGCAGTTCTTC	CASSLARTSRNEQFF
NA	TRBV6-1	TRBJ1-4	15	TRBD1	TGTGCCAGCAGTGACGTACAGGGGACTAGTGAAAAACTGTTTTTT	CASSDVQGTSEKLFF
NA	TRBV5-1	TRBJ2-3	14	NA	TGCGCCAGCAGCTTGGAGGCAGCCACAGATACGCAGTATTTT	CASSLEAATDTQYF
medium-sized	TRBV5-6	TRBJ2-5	15	NA	TGTGCCAGCAGCGCCCGTCCGCGATACCAAGAGACCCAGTACTTC	CASSARPRYQETQYF
NA	TRBV7-2	TRBJ1-2	13	NA	TGTGCCAGCAGCTTGGATCATAACTATGGCTACACCTTC	CASSLDHNYGYTF
NA	TRBV10-3	TRBJ1-1	16	TRBD1	TGTGCCATCAGTGAGTTTTGGACAGGGCTGGACACTGAAGCTTTCTTT	CAISEFWTGLDTEAFF
once	TRBV19	TRBJ2-5	12	NA	TGTGCCAGTAGCCAAACTAGAGAGACCCAGTACTTC	CASSQTRETQYF
NA	TRBV9	TRBJ2-5	13	NA	TGTGCCAGCAGCAACGGGCCAAAGGAGACCCAGTACTTC	CASSNGPKETQYF
NA	TRBV21-1	TRBJ1-5	15	NA	TGTGCCAGCAGCAAAAGGACAGGGGGGGGTCAGCCCCAGCATTTT	CASSKRTGGGQPQHF
NA	TRBV13	TRBJ2-7	16	TRBD1	TGTGCCAGCCATAATAAGAAAGACAGGGGGCAGCACGAGCAGTACTTC	CASHNKKDRGQHEQYF
NA	TRBV6-5	TRBJ2-1	15	TRBD2	TGTGCCAGCAGTTACTCGACTAGCGGGAGCAATGAGCAGTTCTTC	CASSYSTSGSNEQFF
NA	TRBV10-3	TRBJ1-2	17	TRBD1	TGTGCCATCAGCAGAGGGGACAGGGGGCATGTGGGCTATGGCTACACCTTC	CAISRGDRGHVGYGYTF
NA	TRBV18	TRBJ1-1	14	TRBD1	TGTGCCAGCTCACCGGACAGGGGACAAGCGCGGGCTTTCTTT	CASSPDRGQARAFF
NA	TRBV18	TRBJ1-1	13	TRBD1	TGTGCCAGCTCGACAGGGCAGAACACTGAAGCTTTCTTT	CASSTGQNTEAFF
NA	TRBV6-6	TRBJ1-2	14	TRBD1	TGTGCCAGCATGACAGGGGAGGCTTCTGATGGCTACACCTTC	CASMTGEASDGYTF
once	TRBV6-5	TRBJ1-1	14	NA	TGTGCCAGCACAAGGGGGGAGGGTGCGACTGAAGCTTTCTTT	CASTRGEGATEAFF
NA	TRBV2	TRBJ2-3	14	TRBD1	TGTGCCAGCAGACAGGGGGCGAACACAGATACGCAGTATTTT	CASRQGANTDTQYF
NA	TRBV9	TRBJ2-2	15	TRBD2	TGTGCCAGCAGCGGGGTAGCGGGTAAGACCGGGGAGCTGTTTTTT	CASSGVAGKTGELFF
few	TRBV21-1	TRBJ2-3	15	NA	TGTGCCAGCAGCAAAGCCGATAGCGGGAAACATACGCAGTATTTT	CASSKADSGKHTQYF
NA	TRBV18	TRBJ1-1	16	NA	TGTGCCAGCTCTCCCTCCTCTGGACAGTTTTTCACTGAAGCTTTCTTT	CASSPSSGQFFTEAFF
once	TRBV18	TRBJ2-2	15	NA	TGTGCCAGCTCACCCCCGGACAGGAACACCGGGGAGCTGTTTTTT	CASSPPDRNTGELFF
NA	TRBV7-9	TRBJ2-1	17	TRBD2	TGTGCCAGCAGCCTACGGACTAGCGGGGGGCGGGTCAATGAGCAGTTCTTC	CASSLRTSGGRVNEQFF
NA	TRBV5-4	TRBJ2-7	12	TRBD2	TGTGCCAGCAGCCCGGCGGGGGGGCTTCTGTACTTC	CASSPAGGLLYF
NA	TRBV10-1	TRBJ2-7	15	TRBD2	TGCGCCAGCAGTGAAGGAAGTGCGGGAGACTACGAGCAGTACTTC	CASSEGSAGDYEQYF
NA	TRBV7-8	TRBJ1-2	15	TRBD1	TGTGCCAGCAGCGCGTCCGGGACAGGGCTCGGCGGCTACACCTTC	CASSASGTGLGGYTF
NA	TRBV30	TRBJ1-1	13	TRBD1	TGTGCCTGGAAGGGCAGGGGGAGCACTGAAGCTTTCTTT	CAWKGRGSTEAFF
few	TRBV7-2	TRBJ2-3	15	NA	TGTGCCAGCAGCCCTTCGCAGACTAGCACAGATACGCAGTATTTT	CASSPSQTSTDTQYF
NA	TRBV7-8	TRBJ2-5	15	NA	TGTGCCAGCAGCTCAATTCTAGATTTCCAAGAGACCCAGTACTTC	CASSSILDFQETQYF
NA	TRBV23-1	TRBJ2-7	16	NA	TGCGCCAGCAGTCTTGCGGAGACCGACTCTTTCTACGAGCAGTACTTC	CASSLAETDSFYEQYF
NA	TRBV5-1	TRBJ2-7	16	TRBD2	TGCGCCAGCAGCTTGGGGGGACTAGCGCAACACTACGAGCAGTACTTC	CASSLGGLAQHYEQYF
NA	TRBV30	TRBJ1-6	14	NA	TGTGCCTGGGGACTTTACGGAATGAATTCACCCCTCCACTTT	CAWGLYGMNSPLHF
once	TRBV7-9	TRBJ2-5	16	NA	TGTGCCAGCAGCTTTGGAGGGGGCGATAAGTCAGAGACCCAGTACTTC	CASSFGGGDKSETQYF
NA	TRBV6-6	TRBJ1-6	16	NA	TGTGCCAGCAGTTACTCGTCGGGACACAATAATTCACCCCTCCACTTT	CASSYSSGHNNSPLHF
NA	TRBV4-1	TRBJ2-1	18	TRBD1	TGCGCCAGCAGCCAAGAGGGACAGGGAATCCTCAACCGGAATGAGCAGTTCTTC	CASSQEGQGILNRNEQFF